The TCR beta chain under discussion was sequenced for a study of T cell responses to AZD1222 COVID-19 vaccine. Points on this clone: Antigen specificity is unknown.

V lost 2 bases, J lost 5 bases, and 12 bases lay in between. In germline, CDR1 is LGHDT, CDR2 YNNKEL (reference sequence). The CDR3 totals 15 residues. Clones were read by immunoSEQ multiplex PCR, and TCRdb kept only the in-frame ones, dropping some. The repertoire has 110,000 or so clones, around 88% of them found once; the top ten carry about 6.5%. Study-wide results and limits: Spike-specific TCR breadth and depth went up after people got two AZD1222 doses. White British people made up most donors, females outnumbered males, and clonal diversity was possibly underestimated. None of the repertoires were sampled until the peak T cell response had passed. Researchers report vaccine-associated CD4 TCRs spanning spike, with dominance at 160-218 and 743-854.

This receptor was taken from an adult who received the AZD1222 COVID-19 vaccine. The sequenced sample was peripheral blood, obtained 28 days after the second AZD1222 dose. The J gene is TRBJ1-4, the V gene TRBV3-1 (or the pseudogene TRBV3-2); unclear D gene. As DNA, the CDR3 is TGTGCCAGCAGCCAATTTAGCCTTGGGAATGAAAAACTGTTTTTT. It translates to CASSQFSLGNEKLFF.